The T cell receptor beta chain under discussion was sequenced for a study of blood T cell repertoires in COVID-19. Whole-study context: COVID-19 samples from acute and convalescent phases originated in the United States, Italy and Spain.

Between the trimmed V and J ends, which lost 3 bases and 6 bases, there was a span of 9 bases. The CDR3 consists of 13 residues. Germline-derived CDR1 and CDR2 are SNHLY and FYNNEI. Study processing details: Estimation of nucleated cell counts was performed using reference gene primer amplification. Using immunoSEQ multiplex PCR, the repertoire was profiled, and TCRdb retains in-frame clones only, with some absent. V and J calls and clone size are given by that table; D and trimming were obtained from the DNA. The table shows 92,000 or so clones, with approximately 75% occurring only once. This TCR was sampled from a woman of 80 years or more with acute or convalescent COVID-19. The sequenced sample consisted of peripheral blood. This chain connects TRBV2 to TRBJ1-5, with D perhaps matching TRBD1 (5 bases). The CDR3 is CASSDRAIQPQHF. The CDR3 DNA reads as TGTGCCAGCAGTGACAGGGCCATTCAGCCCCAGCATTTT.